The source of this T cell receptor beta chain is a study of patients and donors after allogeneic stem cell transplantation. This clonotype was picked up a small number of times. The CDR3 is 13 residues long. Trimming shortened V by 8 bases and J by 6 bases, and 16 bases separated the two germline ends. Germline CDR1 and CDR2: DFQATT and SNEGSKA (reference sequence). TCRdb reprocessed the RT-PCR reads via MiXCR and lists one record per CDR3 protein. The sample has 400,000 to 500,000 distinct CDR3 sequences, 16% seen once. V usage is TRBV20-1 and J usage is TRBJ2-2; D is perhaps TRBD1 or TRBD2 (5 bases each). This clonotype was obtained from a human donor who was either an allogeneic HSCT recipient or a stem cell or donor lymphocyte infusion donor (not recorded which). It is not recorded whose cells these are; they may come from a transplant donor. The material sequenced was blood, either unsorted or a sorted T cell fraction (not recorded which). The CDR3 region has the DNA TGCAGTTTAGAGGGGCGATTGGCCGGGGAGCTGTTTTTT. Translated: CSLEGRLAGELFF.